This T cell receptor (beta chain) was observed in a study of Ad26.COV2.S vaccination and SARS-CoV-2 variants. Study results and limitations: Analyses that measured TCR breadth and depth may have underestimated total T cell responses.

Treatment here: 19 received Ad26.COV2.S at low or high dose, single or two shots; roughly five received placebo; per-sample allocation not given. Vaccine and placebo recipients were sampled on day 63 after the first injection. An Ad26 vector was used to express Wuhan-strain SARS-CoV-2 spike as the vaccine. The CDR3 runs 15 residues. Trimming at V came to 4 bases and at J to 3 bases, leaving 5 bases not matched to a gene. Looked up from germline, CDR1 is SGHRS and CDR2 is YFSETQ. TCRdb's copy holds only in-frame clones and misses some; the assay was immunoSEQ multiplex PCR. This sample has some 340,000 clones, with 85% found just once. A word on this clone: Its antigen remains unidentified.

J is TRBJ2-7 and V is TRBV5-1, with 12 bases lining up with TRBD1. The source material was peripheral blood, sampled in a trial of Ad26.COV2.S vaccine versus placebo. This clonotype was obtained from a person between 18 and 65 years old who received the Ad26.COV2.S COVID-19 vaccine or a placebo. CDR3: CASSHGTGGIYEQYF. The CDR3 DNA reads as TGCGCCAGCAGCCACGGGACAGGGGGCATCTACGAGCAGTACTTC.